This TCR beta chain was captured by sequencing in a study of Tregs in tolerant kidney transplant recipients. Study conclusions and caveats: For some patients, primers changed over time, blocking nucleotide-level comparison. No direct test of biological reproducibility was done here. Donor-specific Treg expansion exceeded global Treg expansion in tolerant patients, suggesting antigen drive.

Comments on this clone: What it binds is not known.

The CDR3 extends over 13 amino acids. The germline gives CDR1 MDHEN, CDR2 SYDVKM. After removal of 10 bases from V and 5 bases from J, the junction contained 9 bases not matched to a gene. The nonmyeloablative bone marrow transplants came from related graft donors, with transient mixed chimerism. Thawed PBMCs were FACS-sorted into unstimulated CD4+CD25+CD127- regulatory T cells, CD4+CD25- non-regulatory cells, CD4 and CD8 cells. Repertoires were generated with immunoSEQ multiplex PCR, while TCRdb's copy carries only in-frame clones and drops some. Among roughly 52,000 clones, 91% were seen once, and the ten largest hold about 16%.

Sequences were derived from CD8+ T cells from blood (PBMCs), sampled 24 months after the transplant. The source of this sequence is a human patient who received a combined kidney and bone marrow transplant. The graft donor may have given rise to some T cells. V gene TRBV28 combines with J gene TRBJ2-7, with TRBD2 matching over 9 bases. CDR3 nucleotides: TGTGCCACCACCCGAGCGGGGGGCGACGAGCAGTACTTC. It is translated as CATTRAGGDEQYF.